The subject of this entry is one T cell receptor beta chain. Its specificity is unknown. Reasons for excluding patients were uncontrolled infection, other autoimmune disease, pregnancy or lactation. It was over 9.5 ml of fresh peripheral blood that supplied the PBMCs. RNA transcripts were the template for amplifying TCR beta CDR3 regions. The HTBI primer set drove a first-round RT-PCR of the TCR CDR3. TCRdb analysed the multiplex PCR reads with MiXCR anew, one entry per CDR3 protein. Found here are roughly 550,000 distinct CDR3 sequences, about 15% of them singletons; the top ten hold 25% to 35%. V was cut by 3 bases and J by 5 bases, with 19 bases left in between. Germline CDR1 and CDR2: LGHNA and YNFKEQ. The CDR3 spans 16 residues. These data come from a study of T cells in Graves' hyperthyroidism and ophthalmopathy. Study-wide results and limits: Ophthalmopathy got predicted by the model a median about six months before its onset.

This sequence joins TRBV4-2 and TRBJ1-2; perhaps TRBD1 as D (5 bases). Sequencing used blood. This receptor was obtained from a woman younger than 45 with Graves' ophthalmopathy. CDR3 sequence reads: CASSHLGEGVSYGYTF. The DNA for the CDR3 is TGTGCCAGCAGCCACCTGGGGGAGGGAGTAAGTTATGGCTACACCTTC.